The source of this TCR beta chain is a study of shared clonotypes between healthy human individuals (dated by TCRdb to 2019 to 2021). Regarding the study in general: A couple of women and a few men aged 18 to 49 years were included in the cohort. To estimate repertoire size and how much clonotypes are shared between individuals, the study performed deep sequencing of blood TCR repertoires from roughly five healthy adults. Between about 0.8 and 9 billion PBMCs per donor were obtained by leukapheresis. To increase sequencing depth and limit assay-specific biases, TCR repertoire library preparation and sequencing were carried out by different laboratories using diverse techniques. For each donor, CD4 naive and CD4 memory were each run on three plates, CD8 naive on two plates, and CD8 memory on one plate. The paper's findings and limits, for the study overall: Across a handful of donors, about 5% of naive CD4, roughly 3.4% of naive CD8, roughly 2.3% of memory CD4, and roughly 0.4% of memory CD8 clonotypes were shared. Estimated clonotype richness was generally larger for naive than for memory subsets. Compared with non-shared clonotypes, clonotypes shared by all four sorted-subset donors had higher generation probabilities. Even with the large sequencing depth, rarefaction of the sorted-subset datasets indicated that sequencing was incomplete. Sampling was restricted to blood, and TCR repertoires in tissue are likely to differ from TCR repertoires in blood. Pairwise subsampling led to the expectation that sequencing depth would affect the degree of clonotype sharing among donors. The small number of donors limited the genetic and exposure-history diversity represented.

The donors were healthy, HIV-negative adults with no recently reported acute infections or vaccinations. Every donor was a Caucasian adult living in Nashville, Tennessee, USA. CD4+ T cells were enriched by magnetic negative selection; naive cells were then positively selected on CD45RA, and the negative fraction formed the memory subset. After blood collection by leukapheresis, PBMCs were isolated using Ficoll-Histopaque density gradient centrifugation and then cryopreserved in the vapor phase of liquid nitrogen. Analytical flow cytometry was used to check the purity and quantity of each magnetically sorted T cell population. From each sorted fraction, genomic DNA was isolated and quantified by UV absorbance on a Nanodrop 2000c. This clone was seen only a few times. This receptor's antigen is unknown. No much larger clone exists at a distance of one base, and base qualities are not known. CDR1 and CDR2 are drawn from the germline V gene: SGHTA, FQGNSA. Trimming takes 1 base off V and 7 bases off J; junction bases not matched to a gene: 7. The CDR3 holds 15 amino acids from the cysteine to the phenylalanine. Of the read, only the CDR3 DNA is kept; its 45 bases are in frame from base 1.

TCR CDR3 regions were amplified from genomic DNA by multiplex PCR using the deep immunoSEQ assay. Extracted genomic DNA from each cell subset was distributed evenly across all wells of several immunoSEQ 96-well plates, and each plate was treated as a replicate. For sorted subsets, roughly 200 ng of genomic DNA, equivalent to 30,000 or so T cell genomes, went into each replicate PCR. The purified libraries were quantified using a Qubit 3.0 fluorometer, sized with a Bioanalyzer 2100, and then quantified again using the KAPA Library Quantification kit. Every immunoSEQ 96-well plate was sequenced on a dedicated single-read 150-cycle Illumina NextSeq 550 flow cell. Under the source paper's analysis protocol: Because only junctional sequences without quality scores were contained in the immunoSEQ output, filtering matching that applied to full-length reads could not be performed. To assign V/J genes and CDR3, sequences were annotated against IMGT germline references using PyIR, a Python wrapper for IgBLAST v1.9. Reads with weak V/J assignments (E-value above 1e-6), missing CDR3, stop codons, out-of-frame junctions, or ambiguous translated residues were removed. V3J clonotypes were defined by identical inferred V gene, J gene, and CDR3 amino acid sequence. The percentage overlap between two repertoires was calculated by dividing the number of shared unique clonotypes by the size of the smaller repertoire. Repertoire richness was assessed with RTK rarefaction, the Chao1 estimator, and Recon v2.1 estimates of unobserved clonotypes. For all TCRbeta clonotypes obtained by the gDNA method from a few donors, generation probabilities were computed with OLGA. TCRdb re-hosts the immuneACCESS table, in-frame sequences only. Its copies lack some clones; in the studies checked, an unresolved V gene accounts for under half of them, and the cause for the rest is not known. V and J calls and clone size are as listed in that table; D and trimming were resolved from the DNA. For this sample the table gives 850,000 to 1,100,000 clones, of which approximately 77% were detected only once. The top ten clones comprise 0.89% of the sample.

The sequence derives from a man younger than 35 in good health. Some clones in this sample may be carry-over from other donors' samples. The V gene is TRBV7-2 and the J gene is TRBJ1-5; TRBD1 agrees with 7 junctional bases. The sequencing sample was made of memory CD4+ T cells from PBMCs. The cell subset or site label on this specimen signifies: CD45RA-negative fraction. For the CDR3, the sequence is CASSLEGGRGQPQHF. The bases read TGTGCCAGCAGCTTAGAAGGGGGCCGGGGCCAGCCCCAGCATTTT. The CDR3, completed at both ends by the reference TRBV7-2 and TRBJ1-5 genes, gives the full variable domain GAGVSQSPSNKVTEKGKDVELRCDPISGHTALYWYRQSLGQGLEFLIYFQGNSAPDKSGLPSDRFSAERTGGSVSTLTIQRTQQEDSAVYLCASSLEGGRGQPQHFGDGTRLSIL.